This is a list of T cell receptor beta chains from one sample in a study of Ad26.COV2.S vaccination and SARS-CoV-2 variants. The table came from immunoSEQ multiplex PCR; TCRdb's copy has only in-frame clones and leaves some out. The top ten clones hold around 10% of a sample with more than 300,000 clones, around 88% of them seen once. Here the sequenced sample was peripheral blood, taken in a trial of Ad26.COV2.S vaccine versus placebo. The receptors were gathered from a person between 18 and 59 years old who received the Ad26.COV2.S COVID-19 vaccine or a placebo. Both conserved end residues are part of each CDR3. D genes are given only for firm matches. Clone sizes are given selectively: once, few, many, or a class where the clone is expanded.

-	TRBV4-2	-	TRBJ2-7	CASSQGEEAPYEQYF	TGTGCCAGCAGCCAAGGGGAAGAGGCCCCCTACGAGCAGTACTTC
TRBD1	TRBV28	-	TRBJ2-7	CASSSGQGFYEQYF	TGTGCCAGCAGTTCGGGACAGGGGTTCTACGAGCAGTACTTC
TRBD2	TRBV6-2/TRBV6-3	few	TRBJ2-3	CASSPELAGGLHTQYF	TGTGCCAGCAGTCCAGAGCTAGCGGGAGGGCTCCATACGCAGTATTTT
-	TRBV7-9	-	TRBJ2-1	CASSLGYGNEQFF	TGTGCCAGCAGCTTAGGCTATGGTAATGAGCAGTTCTTC
-	TRBV5-3	-	TRBJ1-5	CARRCGPGPLRGRNQPQHF	TGTGCCAGAAGGTGTGGGCCGGGACCGCTCAGGGGAAGGAATCAGCCCCAGCATTTT
-	TRBV5-1	once	TRBJ1-3	CASSPLSGTGNTIYF	TGCGCCAGCAGCCCATTGTCGGGGACCGGAAACACCATATATTTT
-	TRBV20-1	-	TRBJ2-1	CSAKNNEQFF	TGCAGTGCTAAGAACAATGAGCAGTTCTTC
-	TRBV28	-	TRBJ1-2	CASSPAMGYTF	TGTGCCAGCAGCCCTGCAATGGGCTACACCTTC
TRBD1	TRBV7-2	-	TRBJ1-2	CASSFRGENYGYTF	TGTGCCAGCAGCTTCAGGGGGGAGAACTATGGCTACACCTTC
TRBD1	TRBV4-1	-	TRBJ2-5	CASSQDQGQGFETQYF	TGCGCCAGCAGCCAAGATCAGGGACAGGGGTTTGAGACCCAGTACTTC
TRBD2	TRBV13	-	TRBJ2-3	CASSPIGGAGGGDTQYF	TGTGCCAGCAGCCCAATAGGAGGAGCGGGGGGAGGAGATACGCAGTATTTT
-	TRBV3-1/TRBV3-2	-	TRBJ2-7	CASSHILKGEQYF	TGTGCCAGCAGCCATATCCTCAAGGGCGAGCAGTACTTC
-	TRBV5-1	-	TRBJ2-1	CASSPPDGGEYNEQFF	TGCGCCAGCAGCCCGCCAGATGGCGGGGAATACAATGAGCAGTTCTTC
-	TRBV27	-	TRBJ2-5	CASSLGPEYQETQYF	TGTGCCAGCAGTTTGGGACCCGAGTACCAAGAGACCCAGTACTTC
TRBD2	TRBV9	-	TRBJ2-7	CASSVGGSSYEQYF	TGTGCCAGCAGCGTGGGCGGGAGCTCCTACGAGCAGTACTTC
-	TRBV3-1/TRBV3-2	few	TRBJ2-7	CASSRPGPAYEQYF	TGTGCCAGCAGCCGTCCGGGGCCTGCCTACGAGCAGTACTTC
-	TRBV11-2	-	TRBJ2-3	CASSFHRITDTQYF	TGTGCCAGCAGCTTCCACAGGATCACAGATACGCAGTATTTT
-	TRBV4-2	-	TRBJ2-7	CASSPVEGGVYEQYF	TGTGCCAGCAGCCCAGTCGAGGGTGGGGTCTACGAGCAGTACTTC
-	TRBV18	-	TRBJ2-2	CASSVRVGASGELFF	TGTGCCAGCTCCGTCCGGGTTGGAGCGAGCGGGGAGCTGTTTTTT
-	TRBV6-5	-	TRBJ1-1	CASRYQMNTEAFF	TGTGCCAGCAGATATCAAATGAACACTGAAGCTTTCTTT
TRBD1	TRBV5-6	-	TRBJ1-5	CASSLGQGLDQPQHF	TGTGCCAGCAGCTTGGGACAGGGACTCGATCAGCCCCAGCATTTT
-	TRBV7-9	-	TRBJ2-2	CASSLVQSDGELFF	TGTGCCAGCAGCTTAGTCCAGTCTGATGGGGAGCTGTTTTTT
-	TRBV7-3	-	TRBJ2-1	CASSSVVGSYNEQFF	TGTGCCAGCAGCTCCGTAGTCGGGAGCTACAATGAGCAGTTCTTC
-	TRBV29-1	-	TRBJ1-1	CSVTAGGVGTEAFF	TGCAGCGTTACGGCCGGGGGAGTGGGCACTGAAGCTTTCTTT
-	TRBV9	-	TRBJ2-2	CASSPTGTNTGELFF	TGTGCCAGCAGTCCGACTGGAACGAACACCGGGGAGCTGTTTTTT
TRBD1	TRBV11-2	-	TRBJ1-1	CASSQRQGVGEAFF	TGTGCCAGCAGCCAACGTCAGGGGGTTGGTGAAGCTTTCTTT
TRBD2	TRBV7-2	-	TRBJ2-7	CASSLGNLGLAGEQYF	TGTGCCAGCAGCTTGGGAAATTTGGGACTAGCGGGCGAGCAGTACTTC
-	TRBV6-2/TRBV6-3	-	TRBJ1-1	CASSSAGDTEAFF	TGTGCCAGCAGCTCCGCCGGTGACACTGAAGCTTTCTTT
TRBD1	TRBV6-2/TRBV6-3	-	TRBJ1-1	CASSQTGRGNTEAFF	TGTGCCAGCAGCCAGACAGGGAGGGGGAACACTGAAGCTTTCTTT
TRBD1	TRBV12-3/TRBV12-4	few	TRBJ1-5	CASSWDRGYLHF	TGTGCCAGCAGTTGGGACAGGGGTTATTTGCATTTT
-	TRBV30	-	TRBJ1-2	CAWKGPSYGYTF	TGTGCCTGGAAGGGCCCGAGCTATGGCTACACCTTC
TRBD2	TRBV27	-	TRBJ2-1	CASSLTSAGEQFF	TGTGCCAGCAGTCTCACTAGCGCCGGTGAGCAGTTCTTC
TRBD1	TRBV18	-	TRBJ1-3	CASSPPGTGNSGNTIYF	TGTGCCAGCTCACCACCAGGGACAGGGAACTCTGGAAACACCATATATTTT
TRBD2	TRBV5-4	-	TRBJ2-5	CASSRGLVETQYF	TGTGCCAGCAGCCGCGGACTAGTGGAGACCCAGTACTTC
TRBD1	TRBV2	-	TRBJ1-2	CASSPGQGSLRWYYGYTF	TGTGCCAGCAGCCCTGGACAGGGGTCCCTCAGGTGGTACTATGGCTACACCTTC
TRBD1	TRBV6-2/TRBV6-3	few	TRBJ2-5	CASSQTGDQETQYF	TGTGCCAGCAGCCAGACAGGGGACCAAGAGACCCAGTACTTC
TRBD2	TRBV30	-	TRBJ2-5	CAWSVGGVETQYF	TGTGCCTGGAGTGTTGGGGGGGTAGAGACCCAGTACTTC
-	TRBV5-4	-	TRBJ2-7	CASSPDSYEQYF	TGTGCCAGCAGCCCGGACAGTTACGAGCAGTACTTC
TRBD1	TRBV6-5	-	TRBJ1-2	CASSPGQSSGYTF	TGTGCCAGCAGCCCGGGACAGAGCTCGGGCTACACCTTC
-	TRBV28	-	TRBJ2-1	CASSLKYDEQFF	TGTGCCAGCAGTTTGAAGTATGATGAGCAGTTCTTC
TRBD1	TRBV6-2/TRBV6-3	-	TRBJ1-5	CASSKQGVPVQPQHF	TGTGCCAGCAGTAAACAGGGGGTCCCCGTTCAGCCCCAGCATTTT
-	TRBV3-1/TRBV3-2	-	TRBJ1-1	CASYRVVVTEAFF	TGTGCCAGCTACAGGGTAGTTGTCACTGAAGCTTTCTTT
-	TRBV29-1	-	TRBJ1-2	CSVEDYGYTF	TGCAGCGTTGAAGACTATGGCTACACCTTC
-	TRBV28	once	TRBJ1-5	CASRDPLGAQPQHF	TGTGCCAGCAGGGATCCTCTGGGAGCCCAGCCCCAGCATTTT
-	TRBV18	-	TRBJ2-1	CASSPPEPTRNEQFF	TGTGCCAGCTCACCACCGGAGCCGACCCGCAATGAGCAGTTCTTC